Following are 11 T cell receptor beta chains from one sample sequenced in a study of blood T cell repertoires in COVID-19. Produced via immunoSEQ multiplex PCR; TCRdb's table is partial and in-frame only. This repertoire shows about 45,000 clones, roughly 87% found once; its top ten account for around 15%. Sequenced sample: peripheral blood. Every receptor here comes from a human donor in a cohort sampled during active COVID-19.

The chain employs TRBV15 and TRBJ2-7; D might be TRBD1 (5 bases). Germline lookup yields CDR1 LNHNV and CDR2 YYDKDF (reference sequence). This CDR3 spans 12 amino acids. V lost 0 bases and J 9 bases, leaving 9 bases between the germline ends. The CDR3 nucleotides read TGTGCCACCAGCAGAGATAGGCAGGGGCAGTACTTC. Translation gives CATSRDRQGQYF.

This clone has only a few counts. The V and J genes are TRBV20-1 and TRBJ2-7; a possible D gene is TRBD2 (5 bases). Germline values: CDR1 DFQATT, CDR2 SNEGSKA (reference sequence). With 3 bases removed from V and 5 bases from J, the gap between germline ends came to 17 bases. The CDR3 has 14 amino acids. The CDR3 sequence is CSASRVGLPNEQYF. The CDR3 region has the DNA TGCAGTGCTAGTAGGGTAGGACTCCCCAACGAGCAGTACTTC.

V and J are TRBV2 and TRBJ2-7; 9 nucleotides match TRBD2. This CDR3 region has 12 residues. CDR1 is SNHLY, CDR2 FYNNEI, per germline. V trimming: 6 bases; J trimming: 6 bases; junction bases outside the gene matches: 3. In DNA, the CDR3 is TGTGCCAGCAGAGTAGCGGGAGCCGAGCAGTACTTC. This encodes CASRVAGAEQYF.

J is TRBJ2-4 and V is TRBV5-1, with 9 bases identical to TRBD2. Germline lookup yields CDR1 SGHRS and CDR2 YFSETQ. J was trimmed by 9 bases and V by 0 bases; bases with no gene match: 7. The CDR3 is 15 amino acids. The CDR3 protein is CASSLGAGGPGIQYF. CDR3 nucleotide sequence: TGCGCCAGCAGCTTGGGGGCGGGAGGGCCTGGCATTCAGTACTTC.

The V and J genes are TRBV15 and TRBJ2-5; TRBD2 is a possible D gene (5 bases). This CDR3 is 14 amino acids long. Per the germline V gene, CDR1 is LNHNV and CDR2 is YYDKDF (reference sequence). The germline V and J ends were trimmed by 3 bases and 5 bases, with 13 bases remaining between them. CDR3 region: CATSRAGVRETQYF. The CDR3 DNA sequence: TGTGCCACCAGCAGGGCCGGGGTTCGGGAGACCCAGTACTTC.

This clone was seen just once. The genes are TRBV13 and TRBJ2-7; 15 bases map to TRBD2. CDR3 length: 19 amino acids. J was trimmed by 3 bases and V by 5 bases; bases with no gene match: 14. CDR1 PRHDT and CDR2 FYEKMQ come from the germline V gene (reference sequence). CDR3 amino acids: CASSLTPGLAGGLSYEQYF. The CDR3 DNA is TGTGCCAGCAGCCTAACTCCGGGACTAGCGGGAGGCCTAAGCTACGAGCAGTACTTC. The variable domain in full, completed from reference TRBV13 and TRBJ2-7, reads AAGVIQSPRHLIKEKRETATLKCYPIPRHDTVYWYQQGPGQDPQFLISFYEKMQSDKGSIPDRFSAQQFSDYHSELNMSSLELGDSALYFCASSLTPGLAGGLSYEQYFGPGTRLTVT.

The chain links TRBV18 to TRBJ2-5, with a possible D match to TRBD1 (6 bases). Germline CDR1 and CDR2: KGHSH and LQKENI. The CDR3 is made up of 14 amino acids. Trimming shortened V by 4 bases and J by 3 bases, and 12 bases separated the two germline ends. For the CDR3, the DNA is TGTGCCAGCTCACGAGGACAGACAAAAGAGACCCAGTACTTC. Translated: CASSRGQTKETQYF.

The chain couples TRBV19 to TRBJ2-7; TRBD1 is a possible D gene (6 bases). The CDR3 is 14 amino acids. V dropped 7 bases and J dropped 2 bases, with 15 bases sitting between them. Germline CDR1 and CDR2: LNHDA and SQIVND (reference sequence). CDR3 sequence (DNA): TGTGCCAGTACCCCCCGGGACACCCCCTACGAGCAGTACTTC. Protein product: CASTPRDTPYEQYF.

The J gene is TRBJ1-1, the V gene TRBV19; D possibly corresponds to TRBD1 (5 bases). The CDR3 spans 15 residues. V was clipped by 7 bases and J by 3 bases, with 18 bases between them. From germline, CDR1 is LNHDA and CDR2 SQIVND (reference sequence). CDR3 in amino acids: CASTPDQGRDTEAFF. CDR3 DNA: TGTGCCAGTACCCCCGACCAGGGCAGGGACACTGAAGCTTTCTTT. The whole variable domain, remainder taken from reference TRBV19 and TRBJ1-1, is DGGITQSPKYLFRKEGQNVTLSCEQNLNHDAMYWYRQDPGQGLRLIYYSQIVNDFQKGDIAEGYSVSREKKESFPLTVTSAQKNPTAFYLCASTPDQGRDTEAFFGQGTRLTVV.

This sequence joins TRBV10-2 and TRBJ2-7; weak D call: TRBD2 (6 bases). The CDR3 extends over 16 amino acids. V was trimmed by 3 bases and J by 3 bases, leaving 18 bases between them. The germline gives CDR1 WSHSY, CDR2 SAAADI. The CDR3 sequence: CASSEGGSGAYYEQYF. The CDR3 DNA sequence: TGCGCCAGCAGTGAAGGTGGTAGCGGAGCATACTACGAGCAGTACTTC.

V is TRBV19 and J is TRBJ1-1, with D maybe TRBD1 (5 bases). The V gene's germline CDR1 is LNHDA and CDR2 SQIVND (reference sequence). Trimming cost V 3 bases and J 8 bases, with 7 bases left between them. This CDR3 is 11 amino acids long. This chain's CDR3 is CASSIQGEAFF. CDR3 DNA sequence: TGTGCCAGTAGTATCCAGGGCGAAGCTTTCTTT.